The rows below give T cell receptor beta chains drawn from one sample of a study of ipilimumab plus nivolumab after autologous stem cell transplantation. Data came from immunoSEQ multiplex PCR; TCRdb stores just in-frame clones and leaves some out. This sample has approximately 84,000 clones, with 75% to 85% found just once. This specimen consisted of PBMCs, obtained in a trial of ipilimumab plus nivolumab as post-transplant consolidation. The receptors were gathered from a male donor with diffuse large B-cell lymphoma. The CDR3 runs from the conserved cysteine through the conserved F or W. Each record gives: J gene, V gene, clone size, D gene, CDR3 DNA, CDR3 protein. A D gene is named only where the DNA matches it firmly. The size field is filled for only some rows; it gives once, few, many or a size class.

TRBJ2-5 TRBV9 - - TGTGCCAGCAGCCCGGGGAACCGCCGGCAGTACTTC CASSPGNRRQYF
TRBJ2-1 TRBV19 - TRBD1 TGTGCCAGTAGTATAGGACAGGGGGGTCATAGTGAGCAGTTCTTC CASSIGQGGHSEQFF
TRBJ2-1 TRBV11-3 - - TGTGCCAGCAGCTTGAGGCAGTTCTTC CASSLRQFF
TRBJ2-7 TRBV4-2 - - TGTGCCAGCAGCCAAGGCCCTAGAAACTACGAGCAGTACTTC CASSQGPRNYEQYF
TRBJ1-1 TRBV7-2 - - TGTGCCAGCAGTTGGCCCACAGGGCTAAGAACTGAAGCTTTCTTT CASSWPTGLRTEAFF
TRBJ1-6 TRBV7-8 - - TGTGCCAGCAGCGATTCCGGCTCCTATAATTCACCCCTCCACTTT CASSDSGSYNSPLHF
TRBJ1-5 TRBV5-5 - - TGTGCCAGCAGCTTGGGGCCGCCGGGTCCGCCCCAGCATTTT CASSLGPPGPPQHF
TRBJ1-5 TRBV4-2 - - TGTGCCAGCAGCCGAACACTAATGGACTTCGATAGCAATCAGCCCCAGCATTTT CASSRTLMDFDSNQPQHF
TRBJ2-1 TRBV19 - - TGTGCCAGTAGCCTCACTAGCTACTCCTACAATGAGCAGTTCTTC CASSLTSYSYNEQFF
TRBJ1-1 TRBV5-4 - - TGTGCCAGCAGCAAGGAGCCGGCAATGAACACTGAAGCTTTCTTT CASSKEPAMNTEAFF
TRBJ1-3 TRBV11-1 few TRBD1 TGTGCCAGCAGAACCAGGGGGACTGGAAACACCATATATTTT CASRTRGTGNTIYF
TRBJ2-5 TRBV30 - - TGTGCCTGGAGTGTCAATCAGGCGGGCACCCAGTACTTC CAWSVNQAGTQYF
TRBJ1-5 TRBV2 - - TGTGCCAGCAGCCTCGAGGGAAGCAATCAGCCCCAGCATTTT CASSLEGSNQPQHF
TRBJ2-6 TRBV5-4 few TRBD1 TGTGCCAGCAGCTTGTTTAGGGGACAGGGAGGTAGGTCTGGGGCCAACGTCCTGACTTTC CASSLFRGQGGRSGANVLTF
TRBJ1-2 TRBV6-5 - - TGTGCCAGCAGTTACTCCCTTGGGTATGGCTACACCTTC CASSYSLGYGYTF
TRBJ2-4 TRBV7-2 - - TGTGCCAGCAGCTTAGCGCTCCAGGGAGGCATTCAGTACTTC CASSLALQGGIQYF
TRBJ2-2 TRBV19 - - TGTGCCACCCTTCCCGGAGCTCGGGCCGGGGAGCTGTTTTTT CATLPGARAGELFF
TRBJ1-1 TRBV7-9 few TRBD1 TGTGCCAGCAGCGTAGGACAGGGGGGTGAAGCTTTCTTT CASSVGQGGEAFF
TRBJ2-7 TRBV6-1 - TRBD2 TGTGCCAGCAGTGAATCCCTGGGGGGGGGCTCCTACGAGCAGTACTTC CASSESLGGGSYEQYF
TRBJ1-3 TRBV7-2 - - TGTGCCAGCAGCTTAGCGCTTTTAGGGGGAAACACCATATATTTT CASSLALLGGNTIYF
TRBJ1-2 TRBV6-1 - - TGTGCCAGCAGTGAGACAGACTATGGCTACACCTTC CASSETDYGYTF
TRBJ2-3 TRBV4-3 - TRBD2 TGCGCCAGCAGCCAAGGGTGGACTAGCGGGTCCTATACGCAGTATTTT CASSQGWTSGSYTQYF
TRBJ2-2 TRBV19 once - TGTGCCAGTAGTTTACAGGGTGGGGACACCGGGGAGCTGTTTTTT CASSLQGGDTGELFF
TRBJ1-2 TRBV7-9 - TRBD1 TGTGCCAGCAGCGCCTGGGAGGGACAGAACTATGGCTACACCTTC CASSAWEGQNYGYTF
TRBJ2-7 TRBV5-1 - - TGCGCCAGCAGCTTTTCAGGGGATTCCTACGAGCAGTACTTC CASSFSGDSYEQYF
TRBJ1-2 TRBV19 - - TGTGCCAGTAGTATACAGGTGGAGATGCTTTGGGGCTACACCTTC CASSIQVEMLWGYTF
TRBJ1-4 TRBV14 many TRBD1 TGTGCCAGCAGCCCGATAGCCCGACAGGGCGGAAGTGAAAAACTGTTTTTT CASSPIARQGGSEKLFF
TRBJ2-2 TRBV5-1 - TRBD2 TGCGCCAGCACAGCGGGGGCTCACTCAGGGGAGCTGTTTTTT CASTAGAHSGELFF
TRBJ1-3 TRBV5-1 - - TGCGCCAGCAGCTTGGCGACGTCTCAGCTGGGAAACACCATATATTTT CASSLATSQLGNTIYF
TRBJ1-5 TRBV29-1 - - TGCAGCGTGTCTGACGGGTTCTTGGGCAATCAGCCCCAGCATTTT CSVSDGFLGNQPQHF
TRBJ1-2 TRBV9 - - TGTGCCAGCAGCGTAGCCTCGGGGCCCTATGGCTACACCTTC CASSVASGPYGYTF
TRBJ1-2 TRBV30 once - TGTGCCTGGAGAAGGGGACCGTACTATGGCTACACCTTC CAWRRGPYYGYTF
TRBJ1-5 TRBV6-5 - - TGTGCCAGCAGCACCAAAGATCAGCCCCAGCATTTT CASSTKDQPQHF
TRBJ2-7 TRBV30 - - TGTGCCTGGAGCGGACCGGGAAGTCACGAGCAGTACTTC CAWSGPGSHEQYF
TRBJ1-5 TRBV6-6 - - TGTGCCAGCAGTCACGGTAAGACTCAGCCCCAGCATTTT CASSHGKTQPQHF
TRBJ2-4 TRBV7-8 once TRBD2 TGTGCCAGCAGCTTAGGGGCTAGCGGGGACATTCAGTACTTC CASSLGASGDIQYF
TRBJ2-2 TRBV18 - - TGTGCCAGCTCACCCCAAAGGGCCGGGGAGCTGTTTTTT CASSPQRAGELFF
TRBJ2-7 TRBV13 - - TGTGCCAGCAGCTTATTTCAGGGAGGTTACGAGCAGTACTTC CASSLFQGGYEQYF
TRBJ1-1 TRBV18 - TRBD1 TGTGCCAGCTCACCAGACAGGGTTGGAGCTTTCTTT CASSPDRVGAFF
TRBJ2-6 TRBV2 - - TGTGCCGGAGGCAGGCTGACTGGGGCCAACGTCCTGACTTTC CAGGRLTGANVLTF
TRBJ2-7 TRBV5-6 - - TGTGCCAGCAGCTTAGATCCCAGGGTTTTGTCCTACGAGCAGTACTTC CASSLDPRVLSYEQYF
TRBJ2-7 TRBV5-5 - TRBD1 TGTGCCAGCAGCTGGGACAGGACCGATTCCCCCCCCGAGCAGTACTTC CASSWDRTDSPPEQYF
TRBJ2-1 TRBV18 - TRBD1 TGTGCCAGCTCACCTGGGACAGGAGGTCAGTTCTTC CASSPGTGGQFF
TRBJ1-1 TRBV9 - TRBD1 TGTGCCAGCAGCCCACTACCGGCAAGGACAGGGCGAAGGGGAGACACTGAAGCTTTCTTT CASSPLPARTGRRGDTEAFF
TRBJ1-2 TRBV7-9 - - TGTGCCAGCAGCACTGGACGGGGCTATGGCTACACCTTC CASSTGRGYGYTF
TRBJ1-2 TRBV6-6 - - TGTGCCAGCAGTTGGGGGTCGGATGACTACACCTTC CASSWGSDDYTF
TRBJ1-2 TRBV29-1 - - TGCAGCGTTGCCGCCAGCAACTATGGCTACACCTTC CSVAASNYGYTF
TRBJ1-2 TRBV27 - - TGTGCCAGCAGTTTATCTAGGGTATCGGGACACTACACCTTC CASSLSRVSGHYTF
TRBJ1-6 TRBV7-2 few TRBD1 TGTGCCAGCAGCACCCAGGGGGATTCACCCCTCCACTTT CASSTQGDSPLHF
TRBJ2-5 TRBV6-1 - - TGTGCCAGCACCCTGTCGGGGGGCCGATGGGAGACCCAGTACTTC CASTLSGGRWETQYF
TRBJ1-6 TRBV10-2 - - TGCGCCAGCAGTGTGCCAGGGGATGCTTCACCCCTCCACTTT CASSVPGDASPLHF